This entry lists 12 T cell receptor beta chains sequenced from one sample in a study of cytomegalovirus exposure and HLA in healthy donors. The PCR was carried out with 60 Vbeta primers and 13 Jbeta primers. The data were produced by immunoSEQ multiplex PCR, yet TCRdb's version contains in-frame clones alone and is incomplete. Of roughly 230,000 clones in the sample, around 90% were seen once. Specimen: PBMCs. These receptors were taken from a girl aged 2 to 9 in good health and CMV-seronegative.

Turning to this clone: Germline and junction disagree at one end, which may indicate a read error. The chain recombines TRBV4-1 with TRBJ2-1, with 15 bases that match TRBD2. Germline V gene data show CDR1 as MGHRA and CDR2 as YSYEKL. This CDR3 is built from 21 residues. CDR3 DNA: TGCGCCAGCAGCCAGCCTAGGGGGGGACTAGCGGGGGGCCTAACTAACAATGCGCAGTTCTTC. It encodes CASSQPRGGLAGGLTNNAQFF.

CDR3: CASSVTRVPGPGELFF. For the CDR3, the DNA is TGTGCCAGCAGCGTAACCAGGGTCCCAGGCCCCGGGGAGCTGTTTTTT. This rearrangement joins TRBV9 to TRBJ2-2, with D possibly being TRBD1 (5 bases). Germline CDR1 reads SGDLS; CDR2 reads YYNGEE. The CDR3 spans 16 residues. V lost 1 base and J 6 bases, leaving 16 bases between the germline ends.

The J gene is TRBJ1-5, the V gene TRBV2; D is possibly TRBD1 (5 bases). The V and J ends lost 6 bases and 5 bases respectively, with 8 bases between them. Germline V gives CDR1 SNHLY, CDR2 FYNNEI. The CDR3 runs to 12 residues. The CDR3 nucleotides read TGTGCCAGCAGCCGGGGGGATCAGCCCCAGCATTTT. Residues: CASSRGDQPQHF.

V and J are TRBV5-1 and TRBJ2-4, with a tentative D call TRBD2 (6 bases). From germline, CDR1 is SGHRS and CDR2 YFSETQ. The CDR3 is 15 residues long. Trimming stripped 7 bases from V and 6 bases from J, with 20 bases between. The CDR3 DNA sequence: TGCGCCAGCGGCACCGGGGGAGGTGATGTAAACATTCAGTACTTC. It encodes CASGTGGGDVNIQYF.

On this clone: This CDR3 fails to terminate in the conserved phenylalanine or tryptophan, so it likely reflects a read error. Because the CDR3's place on the DNA is in doubt, the DNA is left out and the CDR3 is given as listed by TCRdb. The chain recombines TRBV7-8 with TRBJ2-7; the listed D gene, TRBD2, was not tested against the DNA. Germline loops: CDR1 SGHVS, CDR2 FQNEAQ. The CDR3 is 8 residues long, ends included. The CDR3: CASSLFRC.

The chain links TRBV27 to TRBJ2-2; maybe TRBD2 (6 bases). The V gene's germline CDR1 is MNHEY and CDR2 SMNVEV (reference sequence). The CDR3 totals 18 residues. Trimming took 2 bases from V and 0 from J, leaving 16 bases between them. This CDR3 reads CASSLRGNRGANTGELFF. CDR3 DNA sequence: TGTGCCAGCAGTTTACGGGGGAATAGGGGCGCGAACACCGGGGAGCTGTTTTTT.

The V and J genes are TRBV5-1 and TRBJ1-1; 8 bases agree with TRBD1. The junction had 10 bases not matched to a gene; V was cut back by 2 bases and J by 7 bases. Per germline, CDR1 SGHRS and CDR2 YFSETQ. This CDR3 has 15 residues. The CDR3 coding sequence is TGCGCCAGCAGCTTACGCACTGACAGGGGCGATGAAGCTTTCTTT. Protein product: CASSLRTDRGDEAFF.

V and J are TRBV5-6 and TRBJ2-7; 9 nucleotides align to TRBD1. The CDR3 runs 14 residues. The germline V gene has CDR1 SGHDT and CDR2 YYEEEE. With V trimmed by 4 bases and J by 4 bases, 6 bases remained unmatched. The CDR3 nucleotides read TGTGCCAGCAGCGCGGACAGGGGCTTGTACGAGCAGTACTTC. This translates into CASSADRGLYEQYF.

This rearrangement joins TRBV9 to TRBJ1-6; the D gene is possibly TRBD1 (6 bases). This CDR3 is 15 amino acids long. CDR1 is SGDLS, CDR2 YYNGEE, per germline. V was pared by 3 bases and J by 7 bases, with 14 bases between. CDR3 coding DNA: TGTGCCAGCAGCGACAGCCACAGGGAGAATTCACCCCTCCACTTT. It translates to CASSDSHRENSPLHF.

The chain combines TRBV18 with TRBJ2-2, with 14 positions matching TRBD2. This CDR3 comprises 18 residues. V was clipped by 4 bases and J by 5 bases; unmatched bases: 9. CDR1 is KGHSH and CDR2 is LQKENI in the germline V gene. The CDR3 is CASSRGLAGDIGTGELFF. The CDR3, as DNA: TGTGCCAGCTCACGGGGACTAGCGGGAGACATTGGTACCGGGGAGCTGTTTTTT.

This clone was seen a single time. The rearrangement links TRBV28 to TRBJ1-1; D not certain. The CDR3 has 14 amino acids. The germline V gene encodes CDR1 MDHEN and CDR2 SYDVKM. The V and J ends lost 6 bases and 5 bases respectively, with 16 bases between them. DNA for the CDR3: TGTGCCAGCAGACCGGCAGGCTCGTGGACTGAAGCTTTCTTT. Protein sequence: CASRPAGSWTEAFF.

This sequence joins TRBV5-1 and TRBJ2-1; TRBD1 matches 10 bases. Germline V CDR1 and CDR2: SGHRS, YFSETQ. This CDR3 comprises 17 residues. Trimming cost V 0 bases and J 1 base; bases outside gene matches: 4. CDR3 sequence (DNA): TGCGCCAGCAGCTTGGGTGCGGGACAGGGGTCCTACAATGAGCAGTTCTTC. Translation: CASSLGAGQGSYNEQFF.